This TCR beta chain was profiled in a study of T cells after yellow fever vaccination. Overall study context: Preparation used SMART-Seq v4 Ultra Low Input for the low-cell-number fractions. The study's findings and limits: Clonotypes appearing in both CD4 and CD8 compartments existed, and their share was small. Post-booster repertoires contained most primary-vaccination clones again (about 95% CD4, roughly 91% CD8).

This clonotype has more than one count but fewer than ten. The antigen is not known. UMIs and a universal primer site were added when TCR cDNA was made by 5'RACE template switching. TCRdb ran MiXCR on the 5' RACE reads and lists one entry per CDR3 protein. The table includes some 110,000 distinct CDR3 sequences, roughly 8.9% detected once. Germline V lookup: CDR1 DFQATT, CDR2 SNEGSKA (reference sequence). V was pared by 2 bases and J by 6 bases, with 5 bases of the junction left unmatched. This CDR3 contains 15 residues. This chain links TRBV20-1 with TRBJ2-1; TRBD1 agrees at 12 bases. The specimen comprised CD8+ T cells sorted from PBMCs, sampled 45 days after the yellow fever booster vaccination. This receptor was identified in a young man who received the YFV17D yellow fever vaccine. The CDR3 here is CSARPGTGGPNEQFF. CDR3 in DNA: TGCAGTGCTAGACCCGGGACAGGGGGCCCCAATGAGCAGTTCTTC.